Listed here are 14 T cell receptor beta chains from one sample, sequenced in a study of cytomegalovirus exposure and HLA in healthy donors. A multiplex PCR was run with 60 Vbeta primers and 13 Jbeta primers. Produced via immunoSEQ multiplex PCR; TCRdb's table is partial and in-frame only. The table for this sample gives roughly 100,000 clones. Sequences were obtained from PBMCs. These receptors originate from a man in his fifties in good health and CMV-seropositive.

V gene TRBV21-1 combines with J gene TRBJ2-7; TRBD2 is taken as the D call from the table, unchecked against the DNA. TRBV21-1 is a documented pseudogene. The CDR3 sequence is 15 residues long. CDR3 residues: CASSSRTGSAYEQYF. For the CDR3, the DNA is TGTGCCAGCAGCTCCCGGACGGGAAGCGCCTACGAGCAGTACTTC.

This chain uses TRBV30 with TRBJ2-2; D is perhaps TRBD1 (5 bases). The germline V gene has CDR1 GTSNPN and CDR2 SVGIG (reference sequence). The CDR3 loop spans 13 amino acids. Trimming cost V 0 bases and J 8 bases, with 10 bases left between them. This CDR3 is CAWSVGGAGELFF. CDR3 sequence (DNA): TGTGCCTGGAGTGTAGGTGGGGCGGGGGAGCTGTTTTTT.

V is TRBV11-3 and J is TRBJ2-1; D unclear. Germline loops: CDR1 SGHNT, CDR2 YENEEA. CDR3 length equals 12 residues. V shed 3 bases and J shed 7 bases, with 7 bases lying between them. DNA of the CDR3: TGTGCCAGCAGCTTGATGCGAAATGAGCAGTTCTTC. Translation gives CASSLMRNEQFF.

The CDR3 DNA reads TGCGCCAGCGGACAGGGGTTGAACACTGAAGCTTTCTTT. Protein: CASGQGLNTEAFF. The chain recombines TRBV5-1 with TRBJ1-1; 9 nucleotides match TRBD1. CDR1 is SGHRS and CDR2 is YFSETQ in the germline V gene. V lost 7 bases, J lost 0 bases, and 1 base stayed unmatched. This CDR3 region has 13 residues.

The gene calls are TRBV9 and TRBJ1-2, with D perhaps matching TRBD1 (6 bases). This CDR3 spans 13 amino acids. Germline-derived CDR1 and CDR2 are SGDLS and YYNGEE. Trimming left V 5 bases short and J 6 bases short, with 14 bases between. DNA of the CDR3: TGTGCCAGCAGGTCTTACAGGGACGATGGCTACACCTTC. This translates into CASRSYRDDGYTF.

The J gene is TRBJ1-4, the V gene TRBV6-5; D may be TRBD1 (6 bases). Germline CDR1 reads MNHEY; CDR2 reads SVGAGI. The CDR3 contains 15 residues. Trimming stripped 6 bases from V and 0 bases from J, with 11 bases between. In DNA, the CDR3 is TGTGCCAGCAGCGACGACAGGTCAACTAATGAAAAACTGTTTTTT. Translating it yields CASSDDRSTNEKLFF.

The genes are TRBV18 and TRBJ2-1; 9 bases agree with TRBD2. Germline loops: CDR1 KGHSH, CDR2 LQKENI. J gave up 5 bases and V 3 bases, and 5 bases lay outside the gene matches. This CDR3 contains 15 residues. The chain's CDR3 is CASSPREGANNEQFF. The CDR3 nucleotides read TGTGCCAGCTCACCGCGGGAGGGGGCCAACAATGAGCAGTTCTTC.

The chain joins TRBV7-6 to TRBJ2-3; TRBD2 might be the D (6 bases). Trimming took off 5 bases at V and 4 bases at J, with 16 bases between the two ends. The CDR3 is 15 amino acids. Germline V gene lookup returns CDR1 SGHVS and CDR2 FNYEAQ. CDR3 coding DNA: TGTGCCAGCAGCAATACGCGGGGAGAACCAGATACGCAGTATTTT. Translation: CASSNTRGEPDTQYF.

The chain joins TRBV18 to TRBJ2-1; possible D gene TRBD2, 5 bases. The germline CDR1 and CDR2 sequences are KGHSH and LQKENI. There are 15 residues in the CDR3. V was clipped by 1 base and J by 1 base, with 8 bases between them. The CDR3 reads CASSPRSGSYNEQFF. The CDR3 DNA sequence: TGTGCCAGCTCACCACGAAGCGGTTCCTACAATGAGCAGTTCTTC.

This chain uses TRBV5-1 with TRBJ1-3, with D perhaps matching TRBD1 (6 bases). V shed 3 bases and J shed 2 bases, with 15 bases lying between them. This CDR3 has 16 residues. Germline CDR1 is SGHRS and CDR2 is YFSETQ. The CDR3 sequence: CASSSTLQGPGNTIYF. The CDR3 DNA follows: TGCGCCAGCAGCTCTACCCTTCAGGGGCCTGGAAACACCATATATTTT.

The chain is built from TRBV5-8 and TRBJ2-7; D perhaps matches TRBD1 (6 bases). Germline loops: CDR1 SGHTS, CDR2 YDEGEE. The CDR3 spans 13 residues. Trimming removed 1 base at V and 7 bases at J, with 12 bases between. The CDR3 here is CASSLRQGWEQYV. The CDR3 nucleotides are TGTGCCAGCAGCTTGCGGCAGGGGTGGGAGCAGTACGTC.

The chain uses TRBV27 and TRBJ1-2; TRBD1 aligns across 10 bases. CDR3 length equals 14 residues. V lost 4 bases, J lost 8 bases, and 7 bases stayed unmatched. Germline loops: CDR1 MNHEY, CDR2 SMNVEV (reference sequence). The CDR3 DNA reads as TGTGCCAGCAGTTCCCTGGGACAGGGGACGGGCTACACCTTC. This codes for CASSSLGQGTGYTF.

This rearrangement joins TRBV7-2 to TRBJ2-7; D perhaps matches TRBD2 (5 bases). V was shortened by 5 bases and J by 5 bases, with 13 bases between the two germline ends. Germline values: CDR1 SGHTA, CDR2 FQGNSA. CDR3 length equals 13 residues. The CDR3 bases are TGTGCCAGCAGCCCCCATGCGGGCAACGAGCAGTACTTC. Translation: CASSPHAGNEQYF.

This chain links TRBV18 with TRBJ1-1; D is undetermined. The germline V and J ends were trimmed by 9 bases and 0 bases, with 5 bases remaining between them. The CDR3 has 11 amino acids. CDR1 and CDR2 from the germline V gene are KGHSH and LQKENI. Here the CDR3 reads CASTMNTEAFF. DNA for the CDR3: TGTGCCAGTACAATGAACACTGAAGCTTTCTTT. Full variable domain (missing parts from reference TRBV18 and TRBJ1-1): NAGVMQNPRHLVRRRGQEARLRCSPMKGHSHVYWYRQLPEEGLKFMVYLQKENIIDESGMPKERFSAEFPKEGPSILRIQQVVRGDSAAYFCASTMNTEAFFGQGTRLTVV.